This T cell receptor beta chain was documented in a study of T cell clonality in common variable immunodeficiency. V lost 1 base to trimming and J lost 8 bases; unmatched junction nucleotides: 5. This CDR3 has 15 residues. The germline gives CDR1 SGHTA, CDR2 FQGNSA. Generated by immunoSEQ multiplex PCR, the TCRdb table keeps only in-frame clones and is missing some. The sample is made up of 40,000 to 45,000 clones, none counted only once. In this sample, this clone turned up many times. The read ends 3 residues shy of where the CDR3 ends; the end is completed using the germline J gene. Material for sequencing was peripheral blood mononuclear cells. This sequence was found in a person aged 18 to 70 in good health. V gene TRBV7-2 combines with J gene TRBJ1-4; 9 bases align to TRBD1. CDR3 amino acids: CASSLGNRGQEKLFF. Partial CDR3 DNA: TGTGCCAGCAGCTTAGGGAACAGGGGGCAGGAAAAA.